One TCR beta chain is described in this entry. How the authors handled the data: Amplifying reference gene primers gave estimates of nucleated cell counts. The protocol was immunoSEQ multiplex PCR, while the TCRdb copy is restricted to in-frame clones and leaves out a portion. The V and J calls and the clone size are those of that table, but D and trimming were determined from the DNA. The sample has under 250,000 clones, roughly 80% seen once. Recruitment covered under 25 US areas and drew participants whose ages spanned roughly 18 to 89 years. Assignments of participants to cohorts depended upon their own reported clinical history. V shed 4 bases, J shed 13 bases, and the junction held 2 bases outside the gene matches. CDR1 is MDHEN and CDR2 is SYDVKM in the germline V gene. The CDR3 has 11 residues. This specimen belongs to a study of blood T cell repertoires in COVID-19.

Material for sequencing was PBMCs or T cells enriched from blood (not recorded which). The chain uses TRBV28 and TRBJ1-4; 8 bases map to TRBD1. This receptor was identified in a woman between 35 and 50 years old with acute COVID-19. CDR3 residues: CASSSTGGLFF. The CDR3 bases are TGTGCCAGCAGTTCTACAGGGGGACTGTTTTTT. Full variable domain (remainder filled in from reference TRBV28 and TRBJ1-4): DVKVTQSSRYLVKRTGEKVFLECVQDMDHENMFWYRQDPGLGLRLIYFSYDVKMKEKGDIPEGYSVSREKKERFSLILESASTNQTSMYLCASSSTGGLFFGSGTQLSVL.